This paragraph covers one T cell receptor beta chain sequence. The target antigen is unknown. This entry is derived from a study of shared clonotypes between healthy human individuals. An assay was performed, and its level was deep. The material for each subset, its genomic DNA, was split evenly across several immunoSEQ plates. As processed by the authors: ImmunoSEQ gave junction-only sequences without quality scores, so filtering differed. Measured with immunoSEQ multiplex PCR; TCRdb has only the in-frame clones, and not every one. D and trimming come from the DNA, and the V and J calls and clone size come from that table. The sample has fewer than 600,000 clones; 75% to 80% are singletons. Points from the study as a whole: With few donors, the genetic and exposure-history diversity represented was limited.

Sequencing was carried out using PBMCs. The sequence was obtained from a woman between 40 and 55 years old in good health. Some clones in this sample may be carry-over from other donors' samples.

CDR3 bases: TGTGCCAGCTCACTAGGGACAGGTATCGACGAGCAGTACTTC. Protein: CASSLGTGIDEQYF. J is TRBJ2-7 and V is TRBV18; 8 bases match TRBD1. The CDR3 runs 14 residues. CDR1 is KGHSH and CDR2 is LQKENI in the germline V gene. V was clipped by 4 bases and J by 5 bases; unmatched bases: 7.